What follows are 31 T cell receptor beta chains derived from one specimen sequenced in a study of blood T cell repertoires in COVID-19. The table came from immunoSEQ multiplex PCR; TCRdb's copy has only in-frame clones and leaves some out. The profile shows about 270,000 clones, more than 85% of them singletons. Sequencing input: peripheral blood. Source of these receptors: a person aged 18 to 29 with COVID-19, enrolled during active disease.

This sequence joins TRBV7-8 and TRBJ1-5; D perhaps matches TRBD1 (6 bases). This CDR3 has 17 amino acids. Germline V CDR1 and CDR2: SGHVS, FQNEAQ. V gave up 5 bases and J gave up 0 bases, with 17 bases separating them. As DNA, the CDR3 is TGTGCCAGCAGCCCGCGGCGGACAGCCGATAGCAATCAGCCCCAGCATTTT. Protein sequence: CASSPRRTADSNQPQHF.

The chain recombines TRBV6-5 with TRBJ1-1, with a possible D match to TRBD1 (5 bases). The V gene lost 2 bases and the J gene lost 5 bases, with 15 bases spanning the gap. Germline CDR1 and CDR2: MNHEY and SVGAGI. The length of the CDR3 is 15 residues. The chain's CDR3 is CASSYGSGFGTEAFF. CDR3 DNA: TGTGCCAGCAGTTACGGTTCAGGGTTTGGTACTGAAGCTTTCTTT.

V usage is TRBV6-6 and J usage is TRBJ1-1; TRBD1 agrees at 8 bases. Losses at the gene ends were 0 bases for V and 12 bases for J; bases not matched to a gene: 6. Germline lookup yields CDR1 MNHNY and CDR2 SVGAGI (reference sequence). There are 13 residues in the CDR3. The CDR3 loop is CASSYSRQGKTFF. CDR3 nucleotides: TGTGCCAGCAGTTACTCGAGACAGGGGAAAACTTTCTTT.

The chain employs TRBV30 and TRBJ2-7, with D perhaps TRBD1 (7 bases). The CDR3 consists of 12 residues. The germline CDR1 and CDR2 sequences are GTSNPN and SVGIG (reference sequence). V lost 7 bases and J lost 4, with 14 bases in between. DNA for the CDR3: TGTGCCTCCAGGGGGACTCTATACGAGCAGTACTTC. It specifies CASRGTLYEQYF.

The chain couples TRBV6-2 or TRBV6-3 to TRBJ1-5, with D possibly matching TRBD1 (5 bases). CDR3 size: 15 residues. Trimming pared 5 bases from V and 3 bases from J, leaving 14 bases between. CDR1 is MNHEY and CDR2 is SVGEGT in the germline V gene. The CDR3 nucleotides read TGTGCCAGCAGTACCGCGGACATAGACAATCAGCCCCAGCATTTT. This gives the protein CASSTADIDNQPQHF.

The CDR3 coding sequence is TGTGCCAGCAGCATCGGGACAGCCCGCACAGATACGCAGTATTTT. Its translation: CASSIGTARTDTQYF. The chain joins TRBV13 to TRBJ2-3; 7 bases match TRBD1. With 5 bases clipped from V and 1 base from J, the junction kept 6 bases outside the gene matches. This CDR3 is built from 15 residues. CDR1 is PRHDT and CDR2 is FYEKMQ in the germline V gene (reference sequence).

The genes are TRBV27 and TRBJ2-7, with 9 nucleotides matching TRBD1. CDR3 length: 15 residues. Germline-derived CDR1 and CDR2 are MNHEY and SMNVEV (reference sequence). V lost 6 bases, J lost 7 bases, and 13 bases stayed unmatched. CDR3 sequence (DNA): TGTGCCAGCAGGACTCCGGGGACAGGGTACCATGAGCAGTACTTC. It specifies CASRTPGTGYHEQYF.

This clone was detected a few times. The CDR3 DNA is TGTGCCAGTAGTATCCGGGACAGGGATCACAATGAGCAGTTCTTC. Its translation: CASSIRDRDHNEQFF. The genes are TRBV19 and TRBJ2-1; TRBD1 matches at 9 bases. CDR1 LNHDA and CDR2 SQIVND come from the germline V gene (reference sequence). Trimming cost V 3 bases and J 5 bases; bases outside gene matches: 5. The CDR3 runs to 15 residues.

V usage is TRBV27 and J usage is TRBJ1-1, with D perhaps TRBD1 (5 bases). The length of the CDR3 is 14 residues. V lost 3 bases to trimming and J lost 4 bases, with 12 bases between them. Germline V CDR1 and CDR2: MNHEY, SMNVEV (reference sequence). In DNA, the CDR3 is TGTGCCAGCAGTTTTAGAGAGCAGGGCACTGAAGCTTTCTTT. Translated: CASSFREQGTEAFF.

As DNA, the CDR3 is TGCGCCAGCAGCTTGTCGGGAGGGCCCCACAATGAGCAGTTCTTC. Its translation is CASSLSGGPHNEQFF. The genes are TRBV5-1 and TRBJ2-1; 8 positions match TRBD2. Germline values: CDR1 SGHRS, CDR2 YFSETQ. With V trimmed by 1 base and J by 5 bases, 5 bases remained unmatched. The CDR3 covers 15 residues. Supplemented by reference TRBV5-1 and TRBJ2-1, the full variable domain reads KAGVTQTPRYLIKTRGQQVTLSCSPISGHRSVSWYQQTPGQGLQFLFEYFSETQRNKGNFPGRFSGRQFSNSRSEMNVSTLELGDSALYLCASSLSGGPHNEQFFGPGTRLTVL.

The rearrangement links TRBV25-1 to TRBJ2-3, with a weak D call TRBD1 (6 bases). This CDR3 has 16 amino acids. V was shortened by 1 base and J by 0 bases, with 11 bases between the two germline ends. CDR1 is MGHDK and CDR2 is SYGVNS in the germline V gene. For the CDR3, the DNA is TGTGCCAGCAGTGAATCAGGGGTAACTAGCACAGATACGCAGTATTTT. This codes for CASSESGVTSTDTQYF.

The chain carries TRBV10-3 and TRBJ2-5; TRBD2 aligns across 9 bases. Looked up from germline, CDR1 is ENHRY and CDR2 is SYGVKD. J was trimmed by 5 bases and V by 6 bases; bases with no gene match: 19. This CDR3 contains 18 residues. In DNA form, the CDR3 reads TGTGCCATCAGCCCCTCGGGGGATAGCGGGAGTAGGTACGAGACCCAGTACTTC. It encodes CAISPSGDSGSRYETQYF.

The chain combines TRBV6-1 with TRBJ1-2; 9 nucleotides agree with TRBD1. Germline V lookup: CDR1 MNHNS, CDR2 SASEGT. The junction had 17 bases not matched to a gene; V was cut back by 4 bases and J by 2 bases. This CDR3 region has 19 residues. CDR3 DNA sequence: TGTGCCAGCAGTGCAGTCCCGGGACAGGGAGATTGGGGCAACTATGGCTACACCTTC. It specifies CASSAVPGQGDWGNYGYTF.

This clone is a singleton in its sample. The CDR3 DNA is TGCGCCAGCAGTGAGGAGGCAGGGGGCCTTCTGAACACTGAAGCTTTCTTT. Translated: CASSEEAGGLLNTEAFF. V usage is TRBV10-2 and J usage is TRBJ1-1; 8 nucleotides agree with TRBD1. The CDR3 sequence is 17 residues long. Unmatched junction bases numbered 8, after V lost 2 bases and J lost 0 bases. Germline V lookup: CDR1 WSHSY, CDR2 SAAADI.

This chain uses TRBV7-2 with TRBJ1-1, with 9 bases matching TRBD1. The CDR3 spans 14 residues. Losses at the gene ends were 5 bases for V and 4 bases for J; bases not matched to a gene: 5. Germline V gives CDR1 SGHTA, CDR2 FQGNSA. The CDR3 nucleotides read TGTGCCAGCAGCGTAATGACAGGGGGCACTGAAGCTTTCTTT. It is translated as CASSVMTGGTEAFF.

This clone was counted a single time. The gene calls are TRBV13 and TRBJ1-5, with D perhaps TRBD1 (5 bases). The CDR3 consists of 14 residues. Trimming shortened V by 2 bases and J by 4 bases, and 9 bases separated the two germline ends. From germline, CDR1 is PRHDT and CDR2 FYEKMQ (reference sequence). The CDR3 DNA reads TGTGCCAGCAGCTTAAACGGGGGTAATCAGCCCCAGCATTTT. Its protein product is CASSLNGGNQPQHF.

This clone turned up a few times. The chain has TRBV6-1 and TRBJ2-5; 12 bases map to TRBD1. Germline trimming cut 1 base from V and 4 bases from J; bases unmatched to any gene: 1. The CDR3 length is 15 residues. Germline V gene data show CDR1 as MNHNS and CDR2 as SASEGT. CDR3 DNA sequence: TGTGCCAGCAGTGAAGGGGGACAGGGGGCAGAGACCCAGTACTTC. Translation: CASSEGGQGAETQYF.

V usage is TRBV30 and J usage is TRBJ2-1; D gene unclear. Looked up from germline, CDR1 is GTSNPN and CDR2 is SVGIG (reference sequence). The V end was cut by 3 bases, the J end by 0 bases, with 6 bases between. This CDR3 contains 13 residues. This CDR3 is CAWSPYSYNEQFF. Here the CDR3 DNA reads TGTGCCTGGAGCCCTTACTCCTACAATGAGCAGTTCTTC.

The chain couples TRBV7-9 to TRBJ1-4, with D unresolved. The CDR3 runs to 13 residues. The V end lost 9 bases, the J end lost 8 bases, and 16 bases lay between the germline ends. Germline CDR1 SEHNR, CDR2 FQNEAQ (reference sequence). The CDR3 DNA follows: TGTGCCAGTCAGGATCCCCTTCCGGAAAAACTGTTTTTT. It is translated as CASQDPLPEKLFF.

V is TRBV11-2 and J is TRBJ2-2, with 9 bases identical to TRBD2. Germline V CDR1 and CDR2: SGHAT, FQNNGV. V dropped 5 bases and J dropped 4; count of bases not matched to a gene: 8. This CDR3 contains 16 residues. The CDR3 DNA reads as TGTGCCAGCAGCCCCGGAGCGGGAGGTCGCACCGGGGAGCTGTTTTTT. Translated, it gives CASSPGAGGRTGELFF.

The V and J genes are TRBV5-1 and TRBJ1-6; 10 nucleotides match TRBD1. Looked up from germline, CDR1 is SGHRS and CDR2 is YFSETQ. The junction had 4 bases not matched to a gene; V was cut back by 4 bases and J by 0 bases. The CDR3 length is 17 residues. In nucleotides, the CDR3 is TGCGCCAGCAGCACGGGACAGGGGAGCTCCTATAATTCACCCCTCCACTTT. Protein: CASSTGQGSSYNSPLHF.

The rearrangement joins TRBV27 to TRBJ1-1, with a possible D match to TRBD1 (5 bases). This CDR3 has 13 residues. Trimming removed 5 bases at V and 5 bases at J, with 12 bases between. Germline values: CDR1 MNHEY, CDR2 SMNVEV (reference sequence). CDR3 in amino acids: CASSLGLGTEAFF. In nucleotides, the CDR3 is TGTGCCAGCAGTCTGGGGCTGGGAACTGAAGCTTTCTTT.

The rearrangement links TRBV7-9 to TRBJ2-1; TRBD2 matches 8 bases. There are 15 residues in the CDR3. Germline trimming cut 4 bases from V and 5 bases from J; bases unmatched to any gene: 7. Germline CDR1 SEHNR, CDR2 FQNEAQ (reference sequence). The CDR3 is CASSSVVAGNNEQFF. The CDR3 nucleotides read TGTGCCAGCAGCTCGGTCGTAGCGGGAAACAATGAGCAGTTCTTC.

This clone was recorded only once. V gene TRBV27 combines with J gene TRBJ1-2, with 7 bases lining up with TRBD1. Germline V gene data show CDR1 as MNHEY and CDR2 as SMNVEV (reference sequence). The junction had 9 bases not matched to a gene; V was cut back by 6 bases and J by 8 bases. The CDR3 covers 13 residues. The CDR3 DNA is TGTGCCAGCAGCCCCCTAGACAGGGAGGGCTACACCTTC. Encoded protein: CASSPLDREGYTF.

The chain recombines TRBV1 with TRBJ1-5; the table calls TRBD1, which could not be checked here. TRBV1 is deemed a pseudogene. The CDR3 contains 19 residues. CDR3 nucleotides: TGCACCAGCAGCCAAGTCCGGGACAGGGAACCCCCGGATTATCAGCCCCAGCATTTT. It is translated as CTSSQVRDREPPDYQPQHF.

The chain joins TRBV2 to TRBJ2-1; D is perhaps TRBD2 (6 bases). Deletions cut 8 bases from V and 6 bases from J, with 17 bases between. The CDR3 spans 14 residues. Looked up from germline, CDR1 is SNHLY and CDR2 is FYNNEI. The CDR3 here is CASRGPTSGNEQFF. In nucleotides, the CDR3 is TGTGCCAGCCGTGGTCCGACTAGTGGCAATGAGCAGTTCTTC.

The chain carries TRBV24-1 and TRBJ1-2; D unclear. The V gene's germline CDR1 is KGHDR and CDR2 SFDVKD. Trimming took 4 bases from V and 8 from J, leaving 7 bases between them. The CDR3 contains 11 residues. The CDR3 sequence: CATSEGYGYTF. CDR3 DNA: TGTGCCACCAGTGAGGGCTACGGCTACACCTTC.

The rearrangement uses TRBV4-3 and TRBJ2-5; TRBD2 matches 11 bases. The CDR3 sequence is 17 residues long. In germline, CDR1 is LGHNA, CDR2 YSLEER. V lost 0 bases and J lost 4; bases outside the gene matches: 7. CDR3 nucleotides: TGCGCCAGCAGCCAAGATAGGGTAGCGGGAGGGGGAGAGACCCAGTACTTC. This sequence encodes CASSQDRVAGGGETQYF.

The rearrangement joins TRBV24-1 to TRBJ2-5; 7 bases map to TRBD2. V lost 0 bases, J lost 4 bases, and 4 bases stayed unmatched. The CDR3 contains 15 residues. Germline loops: CDR1 KGHDR, CDR2 SFDVKD. CDR3 region: CATSDLLGGRETQYF. The CDR3 DNA reads as TGTGCCACCAGTGATTTGCTCGGCGGGAGAGAGACCCAGTACTTC.

This clone occurred a few times. V is TRBV9 and J is TRBJ1-3; perhaps TRBD1 as D (5 bases). The V end lost 4 bases, the J end lost 0 bases, and 23 bases lay between the germline ends. In germline, CDR1 is SGDLS, CDR2 YYNGEE. The CDR3 extends over 19 amino acids. The CDR3 region has the DNA TGTGCCAGCAGCCCGAGAGGGGAGGCGGGGGTTAGCTCTGGAAACACCATATATTTT. This codes for CASSPRGEAGVSSGNTIYF.

The rearrangement joins TRBV4-3 to TRBJ2-2, with D perhaps TRBD2 (6 bases). Germline V gene lookup returns CDR1 LGHNA and CDR2 YSLEER. The CDR3 sequence is 15 residues long. The V end was cut by 4 bases, the J end by 2 bases, with 11 bases between. The CDR3 bases are TGCGCCAGCAGCCTCGGGACTGTCAACACCGGGGAGCTGTTTTTT. It encodes CASSLGTVNTGELFF.